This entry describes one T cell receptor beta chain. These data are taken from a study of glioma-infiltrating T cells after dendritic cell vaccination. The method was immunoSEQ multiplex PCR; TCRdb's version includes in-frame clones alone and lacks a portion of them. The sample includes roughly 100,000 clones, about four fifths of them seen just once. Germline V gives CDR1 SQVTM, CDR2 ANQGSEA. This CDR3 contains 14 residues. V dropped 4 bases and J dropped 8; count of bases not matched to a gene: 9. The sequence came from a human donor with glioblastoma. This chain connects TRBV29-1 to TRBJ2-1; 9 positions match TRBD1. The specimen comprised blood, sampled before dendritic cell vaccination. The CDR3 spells CSVGRTGEVDEQFF. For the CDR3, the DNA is TGCAGCGTTGGCAGGACAGGGGAGGTCGATGAGCAGTTCTTC.